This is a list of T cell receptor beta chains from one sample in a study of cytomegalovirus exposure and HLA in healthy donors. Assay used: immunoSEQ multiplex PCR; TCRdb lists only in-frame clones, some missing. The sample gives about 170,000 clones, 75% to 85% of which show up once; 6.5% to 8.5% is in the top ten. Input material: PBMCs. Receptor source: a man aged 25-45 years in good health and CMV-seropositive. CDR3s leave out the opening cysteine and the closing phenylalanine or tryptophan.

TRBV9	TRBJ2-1	ASSLLAEAYNEQF
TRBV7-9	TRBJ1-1	SSSTGGPEAF
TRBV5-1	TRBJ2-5	ASSSPGSQETQY
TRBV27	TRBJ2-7	ASSLDGGLKFYEQY
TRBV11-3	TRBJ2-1	ASSDHREHEQF
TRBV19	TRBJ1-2	ASSIAGANYGYT
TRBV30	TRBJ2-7	ACAKDREARKQY
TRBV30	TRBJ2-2	AWSGDRGGGGELF
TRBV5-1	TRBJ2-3	ASSLVDRGRSDTQY
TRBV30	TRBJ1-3	AWSGGFSGNTIY
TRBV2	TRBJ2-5	ASSEVGRGARETQY
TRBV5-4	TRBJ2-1	ASSFLGGGNEQF
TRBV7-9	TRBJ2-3	ASSQSGVSTDTQY
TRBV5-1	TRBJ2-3	ASSLGRVVADTQY
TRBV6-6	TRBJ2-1	ASGGAYNEQF
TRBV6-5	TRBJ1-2	ASSSYAQIGRGGYT
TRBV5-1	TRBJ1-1	ASSLATGVGSEAF
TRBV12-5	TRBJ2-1	ASGSRTSGGAYGEQF
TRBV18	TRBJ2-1	ASSPTRQGSNEQF
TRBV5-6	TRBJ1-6	ASSSDTWSSYNSPLH
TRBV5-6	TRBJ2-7	ASSGLRTGKYEQY
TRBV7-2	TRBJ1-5	ASSFGPGNQPQH
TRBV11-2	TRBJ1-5	ASSRTEGQPQH
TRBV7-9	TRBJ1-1	ASSPEGSTGGLNTEAF
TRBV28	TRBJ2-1	ASSSPNRDEQF
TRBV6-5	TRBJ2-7	ASKPTGTYEQY
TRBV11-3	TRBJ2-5	ASSLRQGEGETQY
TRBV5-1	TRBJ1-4	ASSFGTVATNEKLF
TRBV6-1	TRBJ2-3	ASSELAGRAGTQY
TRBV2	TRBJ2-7	ASSEIQGKSYEQY
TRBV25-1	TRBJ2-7	ASSSGTSGSYEQY
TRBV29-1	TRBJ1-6	SFRDSEASPLH
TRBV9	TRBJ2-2	ASSVSGTNTGELF
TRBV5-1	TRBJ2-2	ASGIAGASNTGELF
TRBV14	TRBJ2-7	ASSPQGNMDEQY
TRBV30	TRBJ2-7	AWGTGANEQY
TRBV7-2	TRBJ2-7	ASSHPGLAGGSSYEQY
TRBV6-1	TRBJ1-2	ASSEEQVNYGYT
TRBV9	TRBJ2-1	ASSVGVAGGLYEQF
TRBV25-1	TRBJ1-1	ASRDRGTMNTEAF
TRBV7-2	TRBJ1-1	ASSLKGDTEAF
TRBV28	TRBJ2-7	ASSPTGKRTYEQY
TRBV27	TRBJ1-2	ASSRPEGHGYT
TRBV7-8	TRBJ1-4	ASSTRVPGTNEKLF
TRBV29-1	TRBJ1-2	SVEQGYGYT
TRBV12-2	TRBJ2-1	ASRPRLIDEQF